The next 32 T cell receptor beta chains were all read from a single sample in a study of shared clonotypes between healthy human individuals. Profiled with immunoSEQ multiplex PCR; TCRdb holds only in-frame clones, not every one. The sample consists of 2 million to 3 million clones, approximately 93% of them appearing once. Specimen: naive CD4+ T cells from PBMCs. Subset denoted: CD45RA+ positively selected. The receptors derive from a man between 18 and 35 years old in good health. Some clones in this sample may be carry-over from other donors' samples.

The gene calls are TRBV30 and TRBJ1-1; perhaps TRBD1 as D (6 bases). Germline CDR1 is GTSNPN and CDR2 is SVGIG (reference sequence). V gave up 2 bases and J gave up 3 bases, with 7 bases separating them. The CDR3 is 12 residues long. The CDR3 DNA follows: TGTGCCTGGAGTAGGGGGGACACTGAAGCTTTCTTT. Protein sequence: CAWSRGDTEAFF.

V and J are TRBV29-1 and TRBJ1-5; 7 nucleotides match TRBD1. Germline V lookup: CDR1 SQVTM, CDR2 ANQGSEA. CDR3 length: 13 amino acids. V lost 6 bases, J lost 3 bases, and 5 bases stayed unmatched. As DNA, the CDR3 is TGCAGCGTGGCAGGGGGTGCCAATCAGCCCCAGCATTTT. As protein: CSVAGGANQPQHF.

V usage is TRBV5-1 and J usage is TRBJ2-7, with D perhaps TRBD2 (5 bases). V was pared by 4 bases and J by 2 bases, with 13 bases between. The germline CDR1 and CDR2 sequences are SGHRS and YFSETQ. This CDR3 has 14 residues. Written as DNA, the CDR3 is TGCGCCAGCAGCATCAGAGAGGGCCCCTACGAGCAGTACTTC. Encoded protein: CASSIREGPYEQYF.

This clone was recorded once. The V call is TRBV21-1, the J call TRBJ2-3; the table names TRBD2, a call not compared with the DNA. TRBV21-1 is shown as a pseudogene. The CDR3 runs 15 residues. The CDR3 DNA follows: TGTGCCAGCACCCGGGACTCCCCTAGCACAGATACGCAGTATTTT. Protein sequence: CASTRDSPSTDTQYF.

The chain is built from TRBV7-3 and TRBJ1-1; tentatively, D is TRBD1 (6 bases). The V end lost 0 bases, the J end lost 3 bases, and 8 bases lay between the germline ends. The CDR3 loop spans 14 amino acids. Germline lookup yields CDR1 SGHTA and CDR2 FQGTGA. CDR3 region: CASSLTGGHTEAFF. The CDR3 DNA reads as TGTGCCAGCAGCTTAACGGGGGGGCACACTGAAGCTTTCTTT.

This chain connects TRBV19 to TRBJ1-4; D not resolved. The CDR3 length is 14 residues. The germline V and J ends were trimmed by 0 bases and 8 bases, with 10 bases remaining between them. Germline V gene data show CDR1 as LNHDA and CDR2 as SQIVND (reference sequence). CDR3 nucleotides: TGTGCCAGTAGTATAGAGCCCCGCGACGAAAAACTGTTTTTT. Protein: CASSIEPRDEKLFF.

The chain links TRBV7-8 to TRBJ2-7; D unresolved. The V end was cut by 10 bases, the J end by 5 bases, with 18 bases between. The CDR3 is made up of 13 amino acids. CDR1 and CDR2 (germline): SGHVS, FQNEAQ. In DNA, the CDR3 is TGTGCCACCACCCCCCCCTCCTTCGACGAGCAGTACTTC. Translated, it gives CATTPPSFDEQYF.

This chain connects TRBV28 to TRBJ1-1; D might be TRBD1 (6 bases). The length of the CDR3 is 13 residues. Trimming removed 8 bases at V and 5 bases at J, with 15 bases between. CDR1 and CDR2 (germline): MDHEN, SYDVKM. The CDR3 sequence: CASQGQGRTEAFF. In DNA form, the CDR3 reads TGTGCCAGCCAGGGGCAGGGTAGAACTGAAGCTTTCTTT.

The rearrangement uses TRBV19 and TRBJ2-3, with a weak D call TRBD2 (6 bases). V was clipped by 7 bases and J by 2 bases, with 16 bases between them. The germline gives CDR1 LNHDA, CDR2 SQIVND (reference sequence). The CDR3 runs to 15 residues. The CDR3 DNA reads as TGTGCCAGTACACCCATCGGAGGGGACACAGATACGCAGTATTTT. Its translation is CASTPIGGDTDTQYF. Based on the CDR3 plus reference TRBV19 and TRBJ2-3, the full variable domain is DGGITQSPKYLFRKEGQNVTLSCEQNLNHDAMYWYRQDPGQGLRLIYYSQIVNDFQKGDIAEGYSVSREKKESFPLTVTSAQKNPTAFYLCASTPIGGDTDTQYFGPGTRLTVL.

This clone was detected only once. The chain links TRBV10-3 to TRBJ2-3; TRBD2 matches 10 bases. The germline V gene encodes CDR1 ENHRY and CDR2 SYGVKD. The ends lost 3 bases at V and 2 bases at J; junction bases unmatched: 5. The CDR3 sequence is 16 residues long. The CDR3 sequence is CAISERAGGLTDTQYF. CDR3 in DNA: TGTGCCATCAGTGAACGAGCGGGAGGGCTCACAGATACGCAGTATTTT.

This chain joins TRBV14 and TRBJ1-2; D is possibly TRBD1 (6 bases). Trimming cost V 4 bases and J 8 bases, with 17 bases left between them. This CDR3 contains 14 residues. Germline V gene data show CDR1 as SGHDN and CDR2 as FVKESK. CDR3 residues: CASSRRQEGNGYTF. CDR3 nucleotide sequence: TGTGCCAGCAGCCGCCGACAGGAGGGCAACGGCTACACCTTC.

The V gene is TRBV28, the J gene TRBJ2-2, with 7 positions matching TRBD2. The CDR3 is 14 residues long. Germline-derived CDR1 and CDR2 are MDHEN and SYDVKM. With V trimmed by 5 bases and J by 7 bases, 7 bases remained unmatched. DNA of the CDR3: TGTGCCAGCAGTCACCGGACTAGAAGCGGGGAGCTGTTTTTT. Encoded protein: CASSHRTRSGELFF.

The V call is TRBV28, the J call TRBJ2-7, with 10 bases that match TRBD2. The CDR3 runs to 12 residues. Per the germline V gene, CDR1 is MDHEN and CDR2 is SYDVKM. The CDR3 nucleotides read TGTTCAAGCGGGAGGGTCTCGTACGAGCAGTACTTC. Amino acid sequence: CSSGRVSYEQYF.

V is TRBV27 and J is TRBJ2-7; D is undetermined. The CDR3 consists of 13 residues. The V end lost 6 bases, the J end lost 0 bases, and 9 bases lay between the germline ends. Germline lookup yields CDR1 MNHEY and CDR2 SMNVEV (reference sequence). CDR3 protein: CASSLNSSYEQYF. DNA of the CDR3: TGTGCCAGCAGCTTGAACAGCTCCTACGAGCAGTACTTC.

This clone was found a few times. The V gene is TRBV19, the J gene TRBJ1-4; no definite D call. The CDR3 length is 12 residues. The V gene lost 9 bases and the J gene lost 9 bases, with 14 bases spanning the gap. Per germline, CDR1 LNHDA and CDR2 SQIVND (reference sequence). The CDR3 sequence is CASTVNGKKLFF. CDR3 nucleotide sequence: TGTGCCAGCACGGTAAACGGTAAAAAACTGTTTTTT.

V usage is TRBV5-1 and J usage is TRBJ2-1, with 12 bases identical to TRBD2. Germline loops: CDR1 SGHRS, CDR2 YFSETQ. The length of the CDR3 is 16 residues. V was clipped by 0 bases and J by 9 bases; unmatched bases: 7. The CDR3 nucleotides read TGCGCCAGCAGCTTGGTGACTAGCGGGAGTGTACGTGAGCAGTTCTTC. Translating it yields CASSLVTSGSVREQFF.

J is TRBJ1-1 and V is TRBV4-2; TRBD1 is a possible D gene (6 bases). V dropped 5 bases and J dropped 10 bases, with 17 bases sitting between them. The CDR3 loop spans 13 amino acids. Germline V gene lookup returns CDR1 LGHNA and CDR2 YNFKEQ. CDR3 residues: CASSLEAGARAFF. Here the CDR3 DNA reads TGTGCCAGCAGCTTAGAGGCGGGGGCAAGAGCTTTCTTT.

The CDR3 region is CASSSSGKARDEQYF. The DNA of the CDR3 is TGTGCCAGCAGTTCCTCGGGGAAGGCCCGCGACGAGCAGTACTTC. The J gene is TRBJ2-7, the V gene TRBV28, with D possibly TRBD2 on 5 matching bases. Germline-derived CDR1 and CDR2 are MDHEN and SYDVKM. V lost 4 bases and J 5 bases, leaving 18 bases between the germline ends. CDR3 length: 15 amino acids.

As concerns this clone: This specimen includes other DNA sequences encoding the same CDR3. Written as DNA, the CDR3 is TGTGCCAGCAGCTCTGACAGGGGAGAGACCCAGTACTTC. Translation gives CASSSDRGETQYF. The chain uses TRBV5-4 and TRBJ2-5; 8 bases are a match to TRBD1. In germline, CDR1 is SGHNT, CDR2 YYREEE (reference sequence). V shed 3 bases, J shed 4 bases, and the junction held 2 bases outside the gene matches. This CDR3 region has 13 residues.

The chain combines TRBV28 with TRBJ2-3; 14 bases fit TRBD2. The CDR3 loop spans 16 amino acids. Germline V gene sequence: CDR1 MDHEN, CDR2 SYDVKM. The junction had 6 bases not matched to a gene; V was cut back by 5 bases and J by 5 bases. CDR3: CASSPRLAGGQDTQYF. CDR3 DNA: TGTGCCAGCAGTCCTCGACTAGCGGGAGGGCAAGATACGCAGTATTTT.

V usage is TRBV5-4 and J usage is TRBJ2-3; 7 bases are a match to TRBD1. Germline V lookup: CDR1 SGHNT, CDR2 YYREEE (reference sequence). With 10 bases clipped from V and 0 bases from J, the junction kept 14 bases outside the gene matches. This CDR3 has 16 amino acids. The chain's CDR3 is CASAYRDRPSTDTQYF. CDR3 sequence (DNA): TGTGCCTCAGCATATCGGGACAGACCTAGCACAGATACGCAGTATTTT.

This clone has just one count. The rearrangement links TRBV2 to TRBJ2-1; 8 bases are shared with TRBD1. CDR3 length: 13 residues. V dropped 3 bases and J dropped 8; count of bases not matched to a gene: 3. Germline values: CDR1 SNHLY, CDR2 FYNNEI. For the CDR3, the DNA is TGTGCCAGCAGTGACGACAGGGGCTATGAGCAGTTCTTC. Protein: CASSDDRGYEQFF.

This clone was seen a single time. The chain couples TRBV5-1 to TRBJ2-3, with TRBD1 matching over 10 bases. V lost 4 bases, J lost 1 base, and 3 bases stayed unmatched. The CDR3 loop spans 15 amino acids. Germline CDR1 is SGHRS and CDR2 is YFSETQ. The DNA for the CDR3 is TGCGCCAGCAGCACCGGGACAGGGGGCACAGATACGCAGTATTTT. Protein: CASSTGTGGTDTQYF.

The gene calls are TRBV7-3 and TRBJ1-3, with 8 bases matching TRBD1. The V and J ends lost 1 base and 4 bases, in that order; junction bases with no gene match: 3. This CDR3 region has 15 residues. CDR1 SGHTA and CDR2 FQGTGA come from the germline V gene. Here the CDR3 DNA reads TGTGCCAGCAGCTTAATACGGACAGGGGGAAACACCATATATTTT. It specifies CASSLIRTGGNTIYF.

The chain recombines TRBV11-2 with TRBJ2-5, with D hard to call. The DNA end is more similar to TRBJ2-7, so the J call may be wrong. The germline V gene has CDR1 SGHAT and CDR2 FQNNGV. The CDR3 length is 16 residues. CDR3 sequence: CASSFHYGRSSYEQYF. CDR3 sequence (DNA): TGTGCCAGCAGCTTCCATTACGGCAGGAGCTCCTACGAGCAGTACTTC.

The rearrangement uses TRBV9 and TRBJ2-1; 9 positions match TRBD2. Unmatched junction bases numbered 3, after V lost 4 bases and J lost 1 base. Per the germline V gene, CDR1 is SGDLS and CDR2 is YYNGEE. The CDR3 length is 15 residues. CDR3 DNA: TGTGCCAGCAGCCTCAGCGGGAGGTCCTACAATGAGCAGTTCTTC. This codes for CASSLSGRSYNEQFF.

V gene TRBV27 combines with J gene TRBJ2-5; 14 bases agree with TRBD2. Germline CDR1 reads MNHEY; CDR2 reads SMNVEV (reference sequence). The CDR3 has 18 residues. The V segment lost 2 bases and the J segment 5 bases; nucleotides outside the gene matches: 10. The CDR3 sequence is CASSLKMGLAGDRETQYF. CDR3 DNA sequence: TGTGCCAGCAGTTTAAAGATGGGACTAGCGGGAGATCGGGAGACCCAGTACTTC.

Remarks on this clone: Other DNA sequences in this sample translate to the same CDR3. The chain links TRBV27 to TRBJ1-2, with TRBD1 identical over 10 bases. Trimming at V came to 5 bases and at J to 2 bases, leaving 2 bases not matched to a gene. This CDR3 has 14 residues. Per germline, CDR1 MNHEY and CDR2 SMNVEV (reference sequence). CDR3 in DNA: TGTGCCAGCAGTCGACAGGGGGCGAACTATGGCTACACCTTC. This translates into CASSRQGANYGYTF.

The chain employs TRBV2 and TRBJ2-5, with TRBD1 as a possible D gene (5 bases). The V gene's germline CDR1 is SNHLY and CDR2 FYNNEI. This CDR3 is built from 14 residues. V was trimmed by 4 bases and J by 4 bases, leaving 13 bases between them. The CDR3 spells CASSVVRVPETQYF. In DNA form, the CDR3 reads TGTGCCAGCAGTGTTGTCAGGGTGCCAGAGACCCAGTACTTC.

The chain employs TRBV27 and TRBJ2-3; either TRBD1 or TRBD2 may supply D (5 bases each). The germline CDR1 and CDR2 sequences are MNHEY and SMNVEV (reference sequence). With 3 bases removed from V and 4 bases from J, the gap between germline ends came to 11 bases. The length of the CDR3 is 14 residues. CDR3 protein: CASSFLGVADTQYF. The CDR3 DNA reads TGTGCCAGCAGTTTTTTGGGGGTTGCAGATACGCAGTATTTT.

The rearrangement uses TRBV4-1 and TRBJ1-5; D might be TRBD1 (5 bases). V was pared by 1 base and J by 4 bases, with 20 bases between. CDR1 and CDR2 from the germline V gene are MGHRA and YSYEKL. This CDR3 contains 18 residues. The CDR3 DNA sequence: TGCGCCAGCAGCCAAGGGGGCAGGGAGGCCCTTAGGAATCAGCCCCAGCATTTT. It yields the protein CASSQGGREALRNQPQHF.

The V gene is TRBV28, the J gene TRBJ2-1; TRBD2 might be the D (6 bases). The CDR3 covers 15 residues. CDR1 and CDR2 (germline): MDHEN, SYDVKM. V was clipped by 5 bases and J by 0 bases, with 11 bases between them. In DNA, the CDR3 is TGTGCCAGCAGTGCTACTAGCCCCTCCTACAATGAGCAGTTCTTC. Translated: CASSATSPSYNEQFF.